The clone carrying this TCR beta chain has a count of ten or more. This sample stems from a study of T-cell reconstitution after alpha-beta-depleted transplantation in children. The CDR3 contains 14 residues. The V end was cut by 3 bases, the J end by 4 bases, with 13 bases between. Germline V gene data show CDR1 as DFQATT and CDR2 as SNEGSKA (reference sequence). Preparation of the TCRbeta library involved a method that used unique molecular identifiers. One entry per CDR3 protein results from TCRdb running MiXCR on the PCR reads. The data hold about 360,000 distinct CDR3 sequences, with less than 15% observed a single time.

This TCR was sampled from a human donor who donated a stem cell graft to a child with Fanconi anemia. The sequencing used PBMCs, collected from the stem cell graft. The rearrangement uses TRBV20-1 and TRBJ1-5, with D tentatively TRBD1 (6 bases). The CDR3 sequence is CSASSGGGNQPQHF. DNA of the CDR3: TGCAGTGCTAGTTCGGGGGGCGGTAATCAGCCCCAGCATTTT.